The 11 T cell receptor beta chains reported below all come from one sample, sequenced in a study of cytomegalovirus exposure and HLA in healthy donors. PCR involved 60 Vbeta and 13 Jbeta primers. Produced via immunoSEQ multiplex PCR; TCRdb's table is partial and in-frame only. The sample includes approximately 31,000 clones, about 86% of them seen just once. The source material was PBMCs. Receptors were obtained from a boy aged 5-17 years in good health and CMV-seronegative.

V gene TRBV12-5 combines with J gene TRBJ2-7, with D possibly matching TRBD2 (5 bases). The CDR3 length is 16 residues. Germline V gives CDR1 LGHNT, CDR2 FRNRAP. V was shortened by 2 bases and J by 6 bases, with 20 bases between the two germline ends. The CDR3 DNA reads TGTGCTAGTGGTTTGTCCCCCGCTGTGGGAGTCTTCGAGCAGTACTTC. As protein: CASGLSPAVGVFEQYF. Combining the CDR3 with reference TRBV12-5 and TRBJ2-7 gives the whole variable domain DARVTQTPRHKVTEMGQEVTMRCQPILGHNTVFWYRQTMMQGLELLAYFRNRAPLDDSGMPKDRFSAEMPDATLATLKIQPSEPRDSAVYFCASGLSPAVGVFEQYFGPGTRLTVT.

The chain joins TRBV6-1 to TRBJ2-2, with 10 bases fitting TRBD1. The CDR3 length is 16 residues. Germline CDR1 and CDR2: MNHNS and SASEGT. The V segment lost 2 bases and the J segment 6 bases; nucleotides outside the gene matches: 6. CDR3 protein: CASSERGQGLAGELFF. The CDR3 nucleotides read TGTGCCAGCAGTGAAAGGGGACAGGGGTTGGCCGGGGAGCTGTTTTTT.

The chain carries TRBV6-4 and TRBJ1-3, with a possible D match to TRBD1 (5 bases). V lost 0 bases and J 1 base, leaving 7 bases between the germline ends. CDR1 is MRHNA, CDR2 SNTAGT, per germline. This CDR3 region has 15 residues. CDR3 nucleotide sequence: TGTGCCAGCAGTGACTCGGCAGGGTCTGGAAACACCATATATTTT. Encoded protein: CASSDSAGSGNTIYF.

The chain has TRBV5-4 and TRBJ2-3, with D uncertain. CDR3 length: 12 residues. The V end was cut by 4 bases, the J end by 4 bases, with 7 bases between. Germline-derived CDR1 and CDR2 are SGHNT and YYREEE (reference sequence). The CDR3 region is CASSPVADTQYF. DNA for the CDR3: TGTGCCAGCAGCCCGGTTGCAGATACGCAGTATTTT.

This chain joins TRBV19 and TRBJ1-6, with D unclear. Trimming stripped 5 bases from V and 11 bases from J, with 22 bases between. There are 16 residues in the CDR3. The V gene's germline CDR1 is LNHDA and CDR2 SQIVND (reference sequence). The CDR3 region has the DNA TGTGCCAGTAGTGCCTTCCATCGGACTTCAACGGCACCCCTCCACTTT. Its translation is CASSAFHRTSTAPLHF.

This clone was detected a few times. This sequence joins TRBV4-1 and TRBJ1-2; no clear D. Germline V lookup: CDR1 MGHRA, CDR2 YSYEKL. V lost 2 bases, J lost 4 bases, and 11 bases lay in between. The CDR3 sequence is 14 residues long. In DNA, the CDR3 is TGCGCCAGCAGCCAAAGCCAGGAGGGCTATGGCTACACCTTC. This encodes CASSQSQEGYGYTF.

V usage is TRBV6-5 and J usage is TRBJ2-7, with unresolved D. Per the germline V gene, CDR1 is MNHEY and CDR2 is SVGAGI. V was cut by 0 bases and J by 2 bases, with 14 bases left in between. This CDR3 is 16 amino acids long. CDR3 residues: CASSYSELRRTYEQYF. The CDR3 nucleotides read TGTGCCAGCAGTTACTCGGAGCTGCGTCGGACCTACGAGCAGTACTTC.

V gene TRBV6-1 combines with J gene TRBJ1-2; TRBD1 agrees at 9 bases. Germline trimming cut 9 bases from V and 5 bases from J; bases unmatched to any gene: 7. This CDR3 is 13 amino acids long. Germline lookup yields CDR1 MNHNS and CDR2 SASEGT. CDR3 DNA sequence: TGTGCCAGTATGAGGGACAGGGAATATGGCTACACCTTC. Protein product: CASMRDREYGYTF.

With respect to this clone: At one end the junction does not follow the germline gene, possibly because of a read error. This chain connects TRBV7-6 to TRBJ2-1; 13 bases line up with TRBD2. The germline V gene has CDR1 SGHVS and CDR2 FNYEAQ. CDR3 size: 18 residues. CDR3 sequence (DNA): TGTGCCAGCAGCTTAGAACTAGCGGGGGGGCTAGCTTACAGTGAGCAGTTCTTC. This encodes CASSLELAGGLAYSEQFF.

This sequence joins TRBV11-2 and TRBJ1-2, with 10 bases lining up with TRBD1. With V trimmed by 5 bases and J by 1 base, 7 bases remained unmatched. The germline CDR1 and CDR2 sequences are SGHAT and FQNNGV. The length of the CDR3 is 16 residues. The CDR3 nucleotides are TGTGCCAGCAGCCTGAGTGGACAGGGGGTTAACTATGGCTACACCTTC. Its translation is CASSLSGQGVNYGYTF.

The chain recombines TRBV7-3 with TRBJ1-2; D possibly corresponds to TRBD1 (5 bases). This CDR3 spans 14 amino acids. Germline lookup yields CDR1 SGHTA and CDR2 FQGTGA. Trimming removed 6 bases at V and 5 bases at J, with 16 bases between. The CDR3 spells CASSPGLGGYGYTF. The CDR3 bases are TGTGCCAGCAGTCCGGGATTGGGGGGATATGGCTACACCTTC. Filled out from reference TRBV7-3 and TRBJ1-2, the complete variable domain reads GAGVSQTPSNKVTEKGKYVELRCDPISGHTALYWYRQSLGQGPEFLIYFQGTGAADDSGLPNDRFFAVRPEGSVSTLKIQRTERGDSAVYLCASSPGLGGYGYTFGSGTRLTVV.